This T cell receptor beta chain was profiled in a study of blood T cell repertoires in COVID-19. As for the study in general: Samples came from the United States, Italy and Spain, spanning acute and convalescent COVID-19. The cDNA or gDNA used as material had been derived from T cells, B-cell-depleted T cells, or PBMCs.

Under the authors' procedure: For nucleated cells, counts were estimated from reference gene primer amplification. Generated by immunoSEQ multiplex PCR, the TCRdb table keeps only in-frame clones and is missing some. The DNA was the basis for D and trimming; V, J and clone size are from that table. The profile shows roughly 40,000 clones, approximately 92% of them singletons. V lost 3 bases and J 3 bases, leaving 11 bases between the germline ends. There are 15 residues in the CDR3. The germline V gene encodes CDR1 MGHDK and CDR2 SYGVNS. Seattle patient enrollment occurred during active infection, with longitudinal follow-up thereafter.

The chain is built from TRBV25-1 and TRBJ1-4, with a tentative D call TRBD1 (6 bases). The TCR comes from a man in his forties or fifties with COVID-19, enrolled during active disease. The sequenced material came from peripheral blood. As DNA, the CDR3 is TGTGCCAGCAGTGATAACAGGGATCCTAATGAAAAACTGTTTTTT. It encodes CASSDNRDPNEKLFF.